The present T cell receptor (beta chain) was sequenced within a study of shared clonotypes between healthy human individuals. Whole-study results and caveats: The study found lower generation probabilities in non-shared clonotypes than in those shared by all four donors.

Notes on this clone: Its antigen is currently unknown.

Every one of the donors was a Caucasian adult that lived in Nashville, Tennessee. This CDR3 contains 14 residues. V was trimmed by 3 bases and J by 2 bases, leaving 11 bases between them. Germline-derived CDR1 and CDR2 are MDHEN and SYDVKM. Profiled with immunoSEQ multiplex PCR; TCRdb holds only in-frame clones, not every one. The table has millions of clones, 85% to 95% seen once. This chain joins TRBV28 and TRBJ2-7; D unresolved. The clonotype originates from a man between 18 and 29 years old in good health. The material sequenced was naive CD4+ T cells sorted from blood. Noted subset: CD45RA+ positively selected. This chain's CDR3 is CASSFPRLTYEQYF. CDR3 in DNA: TGTGCCAGCAGTTTTCCCCGTCTCACCTACGAGCAGTACTTC.